Shown below are 6 T cell receptor beta chains from a single sample sequenced in a study of T cells in Graves' hyperthyroidism and ophthalmopathy. RNA transcripts gave rise to amplified TCR beta CDR3 regions. TCR CDR3 underwent first-round RT-PCR with the HTBI primer set. Each CDR3 protein is one row after TCRdb ran MiXCR on the multiplex PCR reads. Among 560,000 or so distinct CDR3 sequences, about 20% were seen once, and the ten largest hold over 45%. The sequenced material came from blood. Every receptor here comes from a man in his forties with Graves' ophthalmopathy.

In this sample, this clonotype turned up a few times. The rearrangement joins TRBV29-1 to TRBJ2-7, with 7 bases fitting TRBD2. With 6 bases clipped from V and 2 bases from J, the junction kept 7 bases outside the gene matches. The CDR3 sequence is 13 residues long. Germline CDR1 is SQVTM and CDR2 is ANQGSEA. CDR3 sequence: CSVGTLAAYEQYF. CDR3 nucleotide sequence: TGCAGCGTCGGAACGCTAGCGGCCTACGAGCAGTACTTC.

This clonotype was seen many times. J is TRBJ2-3 and V is TRBV30; 10 bases are a match to TRBD2. The CDR3 loop spans 14 amino acids. The germline CDR1 and CDR2 sequences are GTSNPN and SVGIG (reference sequence). J lost 0 bases, V lost 8 bases, and 5 bases had no gene match. CDR3 amino acids: CAVTSGASTDTQYF. CDR3 DNA: TGTGCCGTTACTAGCGGGGCTAGCACAGATACGCAGTATTTT.

This rearrangement joins TRBV7-9 to TRBJ2-1; no clear D. Trimming stripped 5 bases from V and 0 bases from J, with 11 bases between. CDR1 is SEHNR and CDR2 is FQNEAQ in the germline V gene (reference sequence). There are 15 residues in the CDR3. The CDR3, as DNA: TGTGCCAGCAGCGCGAGAGAGAGCTCCTACAATGAGCAGTTCTTC. Protein: CASSARESSYNEQFF.

This clonotype occurred a few times. The chain carries TRBV6-1 and TRBJ1-2; 9 bases fit TRBD1. The J segment lost 4 bases and the V segment lost 7 bases, leaving 7 bases of the junction unmatched. CDR3 length: 14 residues. From germline, CDR1 is MNHNS and CDR2 SASEGT. The CDR3: CASKIPTGGYGYTF. CDR3 coding DNA: TGTGCCAGCAAGATACCGACAGGGGGCTATGGCTACACCTTC.

This clonotype occurred many times. The J gene is TRBJ1-3, the V gene TRBV7-8; 7 nucleotides line up with TRBD1. This CDR3 comprises 15 residues. Germline CDR1 SGHVS, CDR2 FQNEAQ. V gave up 0 bases and J gave up 2 bases; unmatched junction bases: 1. In DNA form, the CDR3 reads TGTGCCAGCAGCTTAGCGGGACAGACTGGAAACACCATATATTTT. This gives the protein CASSLAGQTGNTIYF.

The CDR3 loop reads CASSAGGEDEQYF. In DNA, the CDR3 is TGTGCCAGCAGTGCGGGGGGAGAGGACGAGCAGTACTTC. The chain recombines TRBV7-9 with TRBJ2-7; TRBD2 agrees at 8 bases. This CDR3 comprises 13 residues. Germline trimming cut 6 bases from V and 5 bases from J; bases unmatched to any gene: 6. Germline CDR1 and CDR2: SEHNR and FQNEAQ (reference sequence).